This entry describes one TCR beta chain. The sample originates from a study of blood T cell repertoires in COVID-19. Study details: Researchers got acute and convalescent COVID-19 samples from the United States, Italy and Spain. PBMCs, B-cell-depleted T cells, or T cells were the source of the cDNA or gDNA that made up the material.

Per the study methods: Estimation of nucleated cell counts relied on the amplification of reference gene primers. Repertoires were generated with immunoSEQ multiplex PCR, while TCRdb's copy carries only in-frame clones and drops some. V and J calls and clone size are given by that table; D and trimming were obtained from the DNA. The profile covers under 250,000 clones, with roughly 84% appearing a single time and 1.5% to 1.7% taken by the ten largest. V lost 3 bases to trimming and J lost 5 bases; unmatched junction nucleotides: 3. This CDR3 is 14 amino acids long. Per germline, CDR1 MGHRA and CDR2 YSYEKL.

The J gene is TRBJ2-7, the V gene TRBV4-1; 11 nucleotides line up with TRBD1. The TCR comes from a woman aged 40-49 years who had recovered from COVID-19. Sequenced input: peripheral blood. This chain's CDR3 is CASSQGQGDDEQYF. CDR3 DNA: TGCGCCAGCAGCCAGGGACAGGGGGACGACGAGCAGTACTTC.